This T cell receptor (beta chain) was observed in a study of T cell changes during pregnancy in multiple sclerosis. Some clones are missing from TCRdb's copy, which holds only in-frame ones; the method was immunoSEQ multiplex PCR. The sample carries 100,000 or so clones, approximately 93% recorded once. V lost 0 bases, J lost 4 bases, and 12 bases lay in between. The CDR3 sequence is 15 residues long. From germline, CDR1 is SGHRS and CDR2 YFSETQ. This chain connects TRBV5-1 to TRBJ2-3, with a possible D match to TRBD1 (5 bases). The TCR comes from a female donor in good health, enrolled as a control in a pregnancy study. Specimen: peripheral blood, collected after pregnancy. CDR3 loop: CASSLVGLGADTQYF. CDR3 DNA sequence: TGCGCCAGCAGCTTGGTAGGCTTAGGGGCAGATACGCAGTATTTT. The full variable domain, rest sourced from reference TRBV5-1 and TRBJ2-3, is KAGVTQTPRYLIKTRGQQVTLSCSPISGHRSVSWYQQTPGQGLQFLFEYFSETQRNKGNFPGRFSGRQFSNSRSEMNVSTLELGDSALYLCASSLVGLGADTQYFGPGTRLTVL.